Each of the 22 T cell receptor beta chains below was sequenced from the same sample in a study of shared clonotypes between healthy human individuals. The method was immunoSEQ multiplex PCR; TCRdb's version includes in-frame clones alone and lacks a portion of them. The repertoire has about 1.1 million clones, approximately 78% of them found once; the top ten carry 0.55% to 0.7%. Sequenced material: memory CD4+ T cells from PBMCs. Subset of the sample: CD45RA-negative fraction. The receptors were sampled from a man aged 18 to 35 in good health. Some clones in this sample may be carry-over from other donors' samples.

This clone occurred a few times. V gene TRBV6-5 combines with J gene TRBJ2-5, with a weak D call TRBD2 (5 bases). CDR1 is MNHEY and CDR2 is SVGAGI in the germline V gene. V lost 5 bases and J lost 5, with 12 bases in between. This CDR3 spans 13 amino acids. Here the CDR3 DNA reads TGTGCCAGCAGTCAACGGCGCGGGGAGACCCAGTACTTC. Residues: CASSQRRGETQYF.

This clone has just a few counts. The chain is built from TRBV18 and TRBJ1-4, with D perhaps TRBD1 (6 bases). V dropped 3 bases and J dropped 8 bases, with 10 bases sitting between them. The CDR3 totals 13 residues. CDR1 and CDR2 from the germline V gene are KGHSH and LQKENI. This CDR3 reads CASSPSDSEKLFF. The CDR3 nucleotides are TGTGCCAGCTCACCCTCGGACAGCGAAAAACTGTTTTTT. Full variable domain (remainder filled in from reference TRBV18 and TRBJ1-4): NAGVMQNPRHLVRRRGQEARLRCSPMKGHSHVYWYRQLPEEGLKFMVYLQKENIIDESGMPKERFSAEFPKEGPSILRIQQVVRGDSAAYFCASSPSDSEKLFFGSGTQLSVL.

The rearrangement uses TRBV20-1 and TRBJ2-5; D ambiguous. CDR1 and CDR2 (germline): DFQATT, SNEGSKA (reference sequence). With 1 base removed from V and 4 bases from J, the gap between germline ends came to 4 bases. The CDR3 spans 11 residues. The CDR3 DNA is TGCAGTGCTAGAGCGGCAGAGACCCAGTACTTC. Amino acid sequence: CSARAAETQYF.

The chain uses TRBV10-3 and TRBJ2-5; no firm D call. In germline, CDR1 is ENHRY, CDR2 SYGVKD. Trimming took 0 bases from V and 5 from J, leaving 7 bases between them. CDR3 length: 13 amino acids. The CDR3 nucleotides read TGTGCCATCAGTGAGTCACGGGCGGAGACCCAGTACTTC. Translation gives CAISESRAETQYF.

This clone has more than one count but fewer than ten. V is TRBV6-5 and J is TRBJ2-5; 8 bases align to TRBD1. CDR3 length: 15 amino acids. CDR1 and CDR2 (germline): MNHEY, SVGAGI. The J segment lost 4 bases and the V segment lost 2 bases, leaving 6 bases of the junction unmatched. The CDR3 DNA reads as TGTGCCAGCAGTTACCCTGGACAGGGAGGAGAGACCCAGTACTTC. The encoded protein is CASSYPGQGGETQYF.

The rearrangement uses TRBV5-6 and TRBJ2-5; TRBD1 aligns across 9 bases. J lost 0 bases, V lost 6 bases, and 6 bases had no gene match. Per germline, CDR1 SGHDT and CDR2 YYEEEE. The CDR3 runs to 15 residues. In DNA form, the CDR3 reads TGTGCCAGCACCGACAGGGGGGGGTACCAAGAGACCCAGTACTTC. Its protein is CASTDRGGYQETQYF.

The genes are TRBV18 and TRBJ2-1; D is undetermined. The CDR3 contains 11 residues. The germline CDR1 and CDR2 sequences are KGHSH and LQKENI. The V end was cut by 1 base, the J end by 8 bases, with 3 bases between. The CDR3, as DNA: TGTGCCAGCTCACCACTTCATGAGCAGTTCTTC. Its protein is CASSPLHEQFF.

The rearrangement links TRBV7-9 to TRBJ2-6, with D possibly being TRBD1 (5 bases). Trimming removed 2 bases at V and 0 bases at J, with 17 bases between. Germline loops: CDR1 SEHNR, CDR2 FQNEAQ (reference sequence). The CDR3 runs to 19 residues. CDR3 sequence reads: CASSLRWGGRTSGANVLTF. The CDR3 DNA sequence: TGTGCCAGCAGCTTAAGATGGGGCGGCCGAACCTCTGGGGCCAACGTCCTGACTTTC.

The CDR3 sequence is CASSPGGLGTGELFF. In DNA, the CDR3 is TGCGCCAGCAGCCCCGGGGGTCTAGGGACCGGGGAGCTGTTTTTT. The gene calls are TRBV5-1 and TRBJ2-2, with D perhaps TRBD2 (6 bases). The germline V gene encodes CDR1 SGHRS and CDR2 YFSETQ. This CDR3 is built from 15 residues. V was clipped by 4 bases and J by 5 bases, with 15 bases between them.

The sample holds a few counts of this clone. This chain links TRBV5-1 with TRBJ2-4; 7 bases are a match to TRBD1. The CDR3 is 15 residues long. CDR1 is SGHRS and CDR2 is YFSETQ in the germline V gene. The J segment lost 2 bases and the V segment lost 4 bases, leaving 6 bases of the junction unmatched. In DNA, the CDR3 is TGCGCCAGCAGCGGAACGACAGGGACCAAAAACATTCAGTACTTC. Translating it yields CASSGTTGTKNIQYF.

V is TRBV5-1 and J is TRBJ2-1, with D hard to call. The CDR3 length is 16 residues. V lost 0 bases and J lost 4, with 14 bases in between. In germline, CDR1 is SGHRS, CDR2 YFSETQ. The CDR3 nucleotides read TGCGCCAGCAGCTTGGGCATCTCCAGTATTTACAATGAGCAGTTCTTC. Protein sequence: CASSLGISSIYNEQFF.

The chain joins TRBV10-2 to TRBJ1-2; 8 nucleotides align to TRBD1. The CDR3 is 13 residues long. The germline gives CDR1 WSHSY, CDR2 SAAADI. V lost 6 bases and J lost 4; bases outside the gene matches: 4. The CDR3 region is CASRGQETYGYTF. The CDR3 DNA reads as TGCGCCAGCAGGGGACAGGAGACCTATGGCTACACCTTC.

The chain recombines TRBV28 with TRBJ2-1; D remains ambiguous. In germline, CDR1 is MDHEN, CDR2 SYDVKM. CDR3 size: 12 residues. V was clipped by 2 bases and J by 9 bases, with 8 bases between them. The CDR3 reads CASSLGFGEQFF. The CDR3 DNA is TGTGCCAGCAGTTTAGGATTTGGTGAGCAGTTCTTC. The full variable domain, in which reference TRBV28 and TRBJ2-1 provide the parts outside the CDR3, is DVKVTQSSRYLVKRTGEKVFLECVQDMDHENMFWYRQDPGLGLRLIYFSYDVKMKEKGDIPEGYSVSREKKERFSLILESASTNQTSMYLCASSLGFGEQFFGPGTRLTVL.

The V and J genes are TRBV5-4 and TRBJ2-1, with 13 bases lining up with TRBD2. Germline V gives CDR1 SGHNT, CDR2 YYREEE (reference sequence). The V gene end was trimmed by 5 bases and the J gene end by 8 bases; junction bases not matched to a gene: 7. This CDR3 has 15 amino acids. Written as DNA, the CDR3 is TGTGCCAGCAGTGATAGGACTAGCGGGAGTGATGAGCAGTTCTTC. Encoded protein: CASSDRTSGSDEQFF.

The V and J genes are TRBV2 and TRBJ1-4, with D perhaps TRBD1 (5 bases). Looked up from germline, CDR1 is SNHLY and CDR2 is FYNNEI. The ends were cut back, 3 bases at V and 2 bases at J, with 10 bases in the middle. This CDR3 comprises 15 residues. This CDR3 reads CASSDGGYTNEKLFF. In DNA form, the CDR3 reads TGTGCCAGCAGTGATGGGGGGTACACTAATGAAAAACTGTTTTTT.

This chain links TRBV30 with TRBJ2-5; no reliable D call. Near its end, the DNA agrees better with TRBJ2-7, so the J call may be wrong. Germline CDR1 GTSNPN, CDR2 SVGIG (reference sequence). This CDR3 is 11 amino acids long. CDR3 residues: CAGSRWGEQYF. CDR3 in DNA: TGTGCCGGCAGCCGATGGGGCGAGCAGTACTTC.

The chain couples TRBV18 to TRBJ2-3; D is possibly TRBD2 (6 bases). V was trimmed by 3 bases and J by 2 bases, leaving 9 bases between them. The CDR3 covers 14 residues. Germline V gene data show CDR1 as KGHSH and CDR2 as LQKENI. The CDR3 loop reads CASSPGTFTDTQYF. In DNA form, the CDR3 reads TGTGCCAGCTCACCCGGGACTTTCACAGATACGCAGTATTTT. The whole variable domain, filled in from reference TRBV18 and TRBJ2-3, reads NAGVMQNPRHLVRRRGQEARLRCSPMKGHSHVYWYRQLPEEGLKFMVYLQKENIIDESGMPKERFSAEFPKEGPSILRIQQVVRGDSAAYFCASSPGTFTDTQYFGPGTRLTVL.

The rearrangement uses TRBV6-5 and TRBJ2-7, with D possibly being TRBD1 (6 bases). Germline CDR1 MNHEY, CDR2 SVGAGI. This CDR3 contains 14 residues. V was trimmed by 6 bases and J by 0 bases, leaving 12 bases between them. The CDR3 DNA is TGTGCCAGCAGGCCGGACAGTCTCTCCTACGAGCAGTACTTC. Translating gives CASRPDSLSYEQYF.

The count of this clone is one. At the DNA level, this CDR3 is encoded by other sequences in the same sample as well. The genes are TRBV5-6 and TRBJ1-3, with TRBD1 as a possible D gene (5 bases). V lost 0 bases and J lost 4, with 8 bases in between. The CDR3 sequence is 14 residues long. Germline V gene data show CDR1 as SGHDT and CDR2 as YYEEEE. The CDR3: CASSLDPGGNTIYF. The CDR3 DNA is TGTGCCAGCAGCTTGGATCCAGGGGGAAACACCATATATTTT.

V and J are TRBV7-2 and TRBJ2-3; D uncertain. Germline V gene lookup returns CDR1 SGHTA and CDR2 FQGNSA. This CDR3 contains 14 residues. Trimming took 5 bases from V and 4 from J, leaving 13 bases between them. The CDR3 nucleotides are TGTGCCAGCAGCGTCGACACCCTCGCAGATACGCAGTATTTT. Translating it yields CASSVDTLADTQYF.

Regarding this clone: A far larger clone is one nucleotide away, so this likely arose from a read error. The chain couples TRBV7-7 to TRBJ2-5, with TRBD2 identical over 12 bases. Germline V CDR1 and CDR2: SSHAT, FNYEAQ (reference sequence). The CDR3 contains 16 residues. DNA of the CDR3: TGTACCAGCAGCCCCAGACTAGCGGGAGTGAATGAGACCCAGTACTTC. It specifies CTSSPRLAGVNETQYF.

This sequence joins TRBV28 and TRBJ2-7, with 12 bases aligning to TRBD2. This CDR3 spans 15 amino acids. Unmatched junction bases numbered 4, after V lost 2 bases and J lost 5 bases. Germline V gene data show CDR1 as MDHEN and CDR2 as SYDVKM. In nucleotides, the CDR3 is TGTGCCAGCAGTTTACTAGCGGGAGGGGCCCACGAGCAGTACTTC. This gives the protein CASSLLAGGAHEQYF.